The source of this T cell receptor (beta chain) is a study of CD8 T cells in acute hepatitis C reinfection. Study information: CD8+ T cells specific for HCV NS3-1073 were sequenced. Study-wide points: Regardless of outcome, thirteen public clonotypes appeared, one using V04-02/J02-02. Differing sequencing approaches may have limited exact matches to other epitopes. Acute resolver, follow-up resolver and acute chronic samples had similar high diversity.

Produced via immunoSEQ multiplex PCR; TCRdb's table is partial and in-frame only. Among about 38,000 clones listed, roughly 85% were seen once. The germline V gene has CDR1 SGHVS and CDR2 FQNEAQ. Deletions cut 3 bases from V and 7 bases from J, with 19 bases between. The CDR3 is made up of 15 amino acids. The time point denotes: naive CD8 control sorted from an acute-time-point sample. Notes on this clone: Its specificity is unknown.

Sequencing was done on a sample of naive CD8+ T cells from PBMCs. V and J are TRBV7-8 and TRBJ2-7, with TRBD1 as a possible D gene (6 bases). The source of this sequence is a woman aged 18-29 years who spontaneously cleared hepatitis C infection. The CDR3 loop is CASSFSDSTRLEQYF. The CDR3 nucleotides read TGTGCCAGCAGCTTCTCGGACAGTACCCGTTTAGAGCAGTACTTC.